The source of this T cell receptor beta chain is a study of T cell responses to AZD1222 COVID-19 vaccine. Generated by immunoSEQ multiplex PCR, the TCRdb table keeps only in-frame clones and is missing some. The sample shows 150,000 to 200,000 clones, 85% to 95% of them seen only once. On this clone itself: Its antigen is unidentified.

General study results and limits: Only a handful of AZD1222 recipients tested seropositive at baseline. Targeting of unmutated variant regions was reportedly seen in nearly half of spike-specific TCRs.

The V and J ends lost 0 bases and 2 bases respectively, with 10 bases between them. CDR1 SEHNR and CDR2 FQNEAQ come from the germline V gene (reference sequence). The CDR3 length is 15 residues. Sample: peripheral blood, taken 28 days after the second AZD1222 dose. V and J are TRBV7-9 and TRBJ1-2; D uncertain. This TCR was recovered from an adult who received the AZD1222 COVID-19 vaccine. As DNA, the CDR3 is TGTGCCAGCAGCTTAGCAGGCGGCACCAACTATGGCTACACCTTC. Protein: CASSLAGGTNYGYTF.